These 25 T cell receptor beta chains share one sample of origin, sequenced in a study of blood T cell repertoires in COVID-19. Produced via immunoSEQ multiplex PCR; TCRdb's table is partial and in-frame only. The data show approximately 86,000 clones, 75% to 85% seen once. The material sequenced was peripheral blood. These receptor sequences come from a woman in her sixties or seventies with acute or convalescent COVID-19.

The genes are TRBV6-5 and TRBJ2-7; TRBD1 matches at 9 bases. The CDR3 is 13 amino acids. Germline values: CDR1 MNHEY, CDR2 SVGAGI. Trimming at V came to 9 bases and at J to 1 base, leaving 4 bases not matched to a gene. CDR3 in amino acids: CASLGQGSYEQYF. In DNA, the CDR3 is TGTGCCAGTCTAGGACAGGGGTCCTACGAGCAGTACTTC.

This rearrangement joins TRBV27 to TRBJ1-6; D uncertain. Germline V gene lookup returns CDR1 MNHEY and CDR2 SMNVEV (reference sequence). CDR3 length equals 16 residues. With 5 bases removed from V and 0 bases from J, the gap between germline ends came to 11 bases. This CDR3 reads CASSRTISSYNSPLHF. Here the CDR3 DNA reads TGTGCCAGCAGTCGAACTATTAGCTCCTATAATTCACCCCTCCACTTT.

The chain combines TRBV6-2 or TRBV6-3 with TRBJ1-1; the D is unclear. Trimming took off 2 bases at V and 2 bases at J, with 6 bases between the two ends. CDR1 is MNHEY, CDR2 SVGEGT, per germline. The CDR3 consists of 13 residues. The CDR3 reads CASSYVENTEAFF. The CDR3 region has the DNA TGTGCCAGCAGTTACGTAGAAAACACTGAAGCTTTCTTT.

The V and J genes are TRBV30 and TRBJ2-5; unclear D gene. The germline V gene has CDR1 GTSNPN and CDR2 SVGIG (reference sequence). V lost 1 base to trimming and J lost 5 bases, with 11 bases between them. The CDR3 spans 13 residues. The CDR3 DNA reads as TGTGCCTGGAGTGGTGGTGTCCGGGAGACCCAGTACTTC. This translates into CAWSGGVRETQYF.

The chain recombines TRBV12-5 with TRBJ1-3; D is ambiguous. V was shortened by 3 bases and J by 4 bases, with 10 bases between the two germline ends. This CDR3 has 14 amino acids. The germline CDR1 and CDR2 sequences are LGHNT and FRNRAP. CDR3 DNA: TGTGCTAGTGGTTTCGAGACTGGGGGAAACACCATATATTTT. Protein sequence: CASGFETGGNTIYF.

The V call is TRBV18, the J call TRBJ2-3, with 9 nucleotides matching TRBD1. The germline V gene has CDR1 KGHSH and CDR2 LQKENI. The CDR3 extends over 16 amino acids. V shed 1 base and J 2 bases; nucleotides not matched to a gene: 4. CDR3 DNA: TGTGCCAGCTCACCACTCGGGACAGGGTTCACAGATACGCAGTATTTT. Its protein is CASSPLGTGFTDTQYF.

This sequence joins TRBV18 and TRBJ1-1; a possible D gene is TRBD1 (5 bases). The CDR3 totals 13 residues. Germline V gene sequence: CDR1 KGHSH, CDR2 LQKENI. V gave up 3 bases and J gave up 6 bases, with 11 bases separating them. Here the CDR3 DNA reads TGTGCCAGCTCACCGTACAGGTCGTCTGAAGCTTTCTTT. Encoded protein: CASSPYRSSEAFF.

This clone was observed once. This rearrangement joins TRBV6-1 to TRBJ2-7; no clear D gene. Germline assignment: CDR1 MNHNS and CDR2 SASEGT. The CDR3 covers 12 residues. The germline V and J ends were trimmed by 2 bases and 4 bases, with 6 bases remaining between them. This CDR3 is CASSERMYEQYF. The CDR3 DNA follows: TGTGCCAGCAGTGAACGTATGTACGAGCAGTACTTC.

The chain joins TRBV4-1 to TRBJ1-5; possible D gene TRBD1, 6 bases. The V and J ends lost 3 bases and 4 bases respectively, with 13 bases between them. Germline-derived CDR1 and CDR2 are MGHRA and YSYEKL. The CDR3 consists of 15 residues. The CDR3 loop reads CASSQVGAWNQPQHF. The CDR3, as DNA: TGCGCCAGCAGCCAGGTGGGGGCGTGGAATCAGCCCCAGCATTTT.

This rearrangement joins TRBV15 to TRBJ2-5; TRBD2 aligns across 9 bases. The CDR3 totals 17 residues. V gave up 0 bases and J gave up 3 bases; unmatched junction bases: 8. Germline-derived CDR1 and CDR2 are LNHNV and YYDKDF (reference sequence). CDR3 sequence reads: CATSRDLGTSREETQYF. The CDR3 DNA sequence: TGTGCCACCAGCAGAGATTTGGGGACTAGCAGAGAAGAGACCCAGTACTTC.

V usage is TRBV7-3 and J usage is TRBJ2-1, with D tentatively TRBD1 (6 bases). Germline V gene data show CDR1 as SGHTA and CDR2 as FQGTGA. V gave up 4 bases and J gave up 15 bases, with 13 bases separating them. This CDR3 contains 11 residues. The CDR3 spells CASSSGTRRFF. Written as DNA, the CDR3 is TGTGCCAGCAGCTCCGGGACACGGCGGTTCTTC.

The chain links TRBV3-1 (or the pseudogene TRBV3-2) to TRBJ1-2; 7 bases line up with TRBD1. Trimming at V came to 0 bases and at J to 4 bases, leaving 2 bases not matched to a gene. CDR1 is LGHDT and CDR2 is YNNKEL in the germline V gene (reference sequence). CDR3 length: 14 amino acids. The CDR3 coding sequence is TGTGCCAGCAGCCAAGACGGGACAGCCTATGGCTACACCTTC. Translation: CASSQDGTAYGYTF.

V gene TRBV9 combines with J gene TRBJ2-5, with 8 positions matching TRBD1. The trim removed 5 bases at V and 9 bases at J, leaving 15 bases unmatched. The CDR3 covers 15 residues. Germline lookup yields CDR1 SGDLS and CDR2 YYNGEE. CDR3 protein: CASSRTGTPGEAQYF. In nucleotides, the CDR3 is TGTGCCAGCAGTCGGACAGGGACGCCCGGCGAGGCCCAGTACTTC. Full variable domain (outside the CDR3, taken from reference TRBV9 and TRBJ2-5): DSGVTQTPKHLITATGQRVTLRCSPRSGDLSVYWYQQSLDQGLQFLIQYYNGEERAKGNILERFSAQQFPDLHSELNLSSLELGDSALYFCASSRTGTPGEAQYFGPGTRLLVL.

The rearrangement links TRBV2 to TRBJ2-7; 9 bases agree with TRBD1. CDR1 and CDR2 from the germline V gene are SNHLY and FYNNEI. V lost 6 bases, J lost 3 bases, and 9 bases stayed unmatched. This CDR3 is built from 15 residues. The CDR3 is CASRQTGGLGYEQYF. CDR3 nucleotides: TGTGCCAGCAGACAAACAGGGGGCCTCGGCTACGAGCAGTACTTC.

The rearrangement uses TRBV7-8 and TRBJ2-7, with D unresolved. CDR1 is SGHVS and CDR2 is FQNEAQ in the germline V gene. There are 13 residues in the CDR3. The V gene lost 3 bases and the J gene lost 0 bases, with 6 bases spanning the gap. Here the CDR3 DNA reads TGTGCCAGCAGCTTGACTCACTCCTACGAGCAGTACTTC. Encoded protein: CASSLTHSYEQYF.

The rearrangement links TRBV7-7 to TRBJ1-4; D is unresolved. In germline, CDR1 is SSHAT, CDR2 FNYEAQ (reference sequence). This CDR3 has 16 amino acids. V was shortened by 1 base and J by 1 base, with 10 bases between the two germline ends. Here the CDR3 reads CASSLGTPGTNEKLFF. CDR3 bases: TGTGCCAGCAGCTTAGGTACTCCCGGAACTAATGAAAAACTGTTTTTT.

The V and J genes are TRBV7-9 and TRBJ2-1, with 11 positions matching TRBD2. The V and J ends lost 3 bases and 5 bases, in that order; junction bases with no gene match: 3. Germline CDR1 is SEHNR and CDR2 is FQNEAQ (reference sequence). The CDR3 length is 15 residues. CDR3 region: CASSLGLAVHNEQFF. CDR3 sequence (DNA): TGTGCCAGCAGCTTGGGACTAGCGGTCCACAATGAGCAGTTCTTC.

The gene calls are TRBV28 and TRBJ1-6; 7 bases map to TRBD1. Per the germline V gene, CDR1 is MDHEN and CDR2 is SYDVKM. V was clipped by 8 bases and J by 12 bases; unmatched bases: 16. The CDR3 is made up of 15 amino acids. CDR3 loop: CASRGPDREEKPLHF. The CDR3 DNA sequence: TGTGCCAGCCGGGGGCCCGACAGGGAGGAAAAACCCCTCCACTTT.

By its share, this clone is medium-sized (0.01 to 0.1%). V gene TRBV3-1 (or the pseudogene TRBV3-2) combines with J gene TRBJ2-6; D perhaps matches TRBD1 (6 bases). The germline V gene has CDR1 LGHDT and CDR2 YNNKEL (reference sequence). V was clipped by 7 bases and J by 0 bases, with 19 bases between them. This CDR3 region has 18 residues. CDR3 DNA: TGTGCCAGCACCCAGGACGCAGGGGCCCCCTCTGGGGCCAACGTCCTGACTTTC. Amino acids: CASTQDAGAPSGANVLTF.

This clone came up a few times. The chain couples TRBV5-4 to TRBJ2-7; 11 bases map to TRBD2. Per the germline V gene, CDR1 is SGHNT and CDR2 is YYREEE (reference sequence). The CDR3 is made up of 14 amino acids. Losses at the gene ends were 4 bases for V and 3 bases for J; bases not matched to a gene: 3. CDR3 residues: CASSVTSGGYEQYF. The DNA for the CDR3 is TGTGCCAGCAGCGTCACTAGCGGGGGCTACGAGCAGTACTTC.

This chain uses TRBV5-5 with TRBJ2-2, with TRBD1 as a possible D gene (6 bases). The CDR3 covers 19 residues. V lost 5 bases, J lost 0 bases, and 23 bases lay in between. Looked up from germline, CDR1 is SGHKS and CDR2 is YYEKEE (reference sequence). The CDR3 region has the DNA TGTGCCAGCAGGGTTTTCGTGGGGAATAGACAGGCGAACACCGGGGAGCTGTTTTTT. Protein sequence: CASRVFVGNRQANTGELFF.

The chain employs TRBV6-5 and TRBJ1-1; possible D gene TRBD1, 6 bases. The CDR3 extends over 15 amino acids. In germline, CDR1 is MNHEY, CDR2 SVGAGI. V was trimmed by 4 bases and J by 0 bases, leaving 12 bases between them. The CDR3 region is CASSSPDRLNTEAFF. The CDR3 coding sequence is TGTGCCAGCAGTTCCCCGGACAGATTGAACACTGAAGCTTTCTTT.

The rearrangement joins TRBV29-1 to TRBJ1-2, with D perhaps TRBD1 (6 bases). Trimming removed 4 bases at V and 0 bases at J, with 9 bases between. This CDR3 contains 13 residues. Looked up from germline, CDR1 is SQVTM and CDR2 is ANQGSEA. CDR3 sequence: CSVGTATNYGYTF. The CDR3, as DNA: TGCAGCGTTGGGACAGCCACTAACTATGGCTACACCTTC.

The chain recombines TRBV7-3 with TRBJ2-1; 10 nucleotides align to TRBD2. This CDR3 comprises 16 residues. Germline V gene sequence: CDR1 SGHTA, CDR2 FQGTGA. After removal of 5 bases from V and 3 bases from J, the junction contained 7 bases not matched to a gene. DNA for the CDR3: TGTGCCAGCAGCCTCTTTAGCGGGGGGTTCTACAATGAGCAGTTCTTC. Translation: CASSLFSGGFYNEQFF.

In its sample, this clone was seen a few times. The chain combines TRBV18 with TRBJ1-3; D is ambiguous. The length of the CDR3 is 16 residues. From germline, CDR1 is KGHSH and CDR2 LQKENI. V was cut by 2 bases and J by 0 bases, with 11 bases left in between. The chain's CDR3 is CASSPTRSISGNTIYF. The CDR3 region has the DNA TGTGCCAGCTCACCAACGCGGAGTATCTCTGGAAACACCATATATTTT.